Each of the 12 T cell receptor beta chains below was sequenced from the same sample in a study of T cells after yellow fever vaccination. One entry per CDR3 protein results from TCRdb running MiXCR on the 5' RACE reads. The sample shows 500,000 to 650,000 distinct CDR3 sequences, around a sixth of them seen only once. The sample was PBMCs, taken about 5 days after the first yellow fever vaccination. The receptors stem from a man younger than 30 who received the YFV17D yellow fever vaccine.

This chain connects TRBV4-3 to TRBJ2-7; D may be TRBD1 or TRBD2 (5 bases each). This CDR3 spans 16 amino acids. CDR1 and CDR2 from the germline V gene are LGHNA and YSLEER. Trimming took 4 bases from V and 2 from J, leaving 18 bases between them. The CDR3 coding sequence is TGCGCCAGCAGCCTGACACGAGGGACGGGGCCCTACGAGCAGTACTTC. Its protein product is CASSLTRGTGPYEQYF.

V gene TRBV18 combines with J gene TRBJ2-1; D perhaps matches TRBD1 (6 bases). V lost 4 bases to trimming and J lost 3 bases, with 13 bases between them. The CDR3 has 15 residues. The germline V gene has CDR1 KGHSH and CDR2 LQKENI. The CDR3 DNA reads TGTGCCAGCTCACAAAACACAGGGATCTACAATGAGCAGTTCTTC. Residues: CASSQNTGIYNEQFF.

This chain connects TRBV20-1 to TRBJ2-3; TRBD2 might be the D (5 bases). Germline CDR1 and CDR2: DFQATT and SNEGSKA (reference sequence). The CDR3 totals 15 residues. V lost 6 bases, J lost 0 bases, and 16 bases lay in between. CDR3 sequence: CSAVPRASSTDTQYF. The CDR3 DNA reads as TGCAGTGCAGTGCCGAGGGCCTCTAGCACAGATACGCAGTATTTT.

This sequence joins TRBV4-3 and TRBJ2-3; 7 bases align to TRBD1. Germline loops: CDR1 LGHNA, CDR2 YSLEER. This CDR3 has 15 residues. With V trimmed by 4 bases and J by 3 bases, 7 bases remained unmatched. The CDR3 loop is CASSRAGTATDTQYF. For the CDR3, the DNA is TGCGCCAGCAGCCGAGCCGGGACAGCGACAGATACGCAGTATTTT.

V gene TRBV6-2 or TRBV6-3 combines with J gene TRBJ1-2; the D is unclear. The CDR3 extends over 14 amino acids. Germline lookup yields CDR1 MNHEY and CDR2 SVGEGT. V gave up 6 bases and J gave up 4 bases, with 15 bases separating them. The CDR3 sequence: CASRPTGSGYGYTF. The CDR3 coding sequence is TGTGCCAGCAGACCTACCGGCTCCGGCTATGGCTACACCTTC.

The V call is TRBV5-1, the J call TRBJ2-3; 9 bases are shared with TRBD1. Germline CDR1 SGHRS, CDR2 YFSETQ. V lost 5 bases, J lost 2 bases, and 6 bases stayed unmatched. The CDR3 has 15 residues. The CDR3 nucleotides read TGCGCCAGCAGTTGGACAGGGGATTACACAGATACGCAGTATTTT. This gives the protein CASSWTGDYTDTQYF.

The chain is built from TRBV24-1 and TRBJ2-5, with 8 bases that match TRBD2. Germline loops: CDR1 KGHDR, CDR2 SFDVKD. This CDR3 spans 13 amino acids. The ends lost 5 bases at V and 3 bases at J; junction bases unmatched: 1. The DNA of the CDR3 is TGTGCCACCAGTGTTAGCGGGGAAGAGACCCAGTACTTC. It specifies CATSVSGEETQYF.

This clonotype has only a few counts. J is TRBJ1-2 and V is TRBV6-1; D not resolved. Trimming took 3 bases from V and 5 from J, leaving 16 bases between them. CDR3 length: 15 amino acids. Germline CDR1 is MNHNS and CDR2 is SASEGT. The CDR3 sequence: CASSDHGGIDYGYTF. DNA of the CDR3: TGTGCCAGCAGTGATCATGGCGGAATAGATTATGGCTACACCTTC.

The chain combines TRBV7-3 with TRBJ1-1; 8 bases fit TRBD1. The CDR3 loop spans 15 amino acids. CDR1 is SGHTA and CDR2 is FQGTGA in the germline V gene. With 5 bases clipped from V and 4 bases from J, the junction kept 9 bases outside the gene matches. CDR3: CASSRLDRGGTEAFF. The CDR3 DNA reads TGTGCCAGCAGCAGACTTGACAGGGGCGGCACTGAAGCTTTCTTT.

This clonotype occurred a few times. The chain has TRBV6-5 and TRBJ2-3; D might be TRBD1 or TRBD2, each matching 5 bases. The CDR3 runs 15 residues. Per germline, CDR1 MNHEY and CDR2 SVGAGI. With 0 bases removed from V and 1 base from J, the gap between germline ends came to 8 bases. Here the CDR3 DNA reads TGTGCCAGCAGTTACTCGATGGGGGGCACAGATACGCAGTATTTT. Its translation is CASSYSMGGTDTQYF.

The chain couples TRBV20-1 to TRBJ1-6; TRBD1 agrees at 9 bases. V was pared by 6 bases and J by 9 bases, with 9 bases of the junction left unmatched. Germline V gives CDR1 DFQATT, CDR2 SNEGSKA (reference sequence). The CDR3 runs to 14 residues. The CDR3 DNA sequence: TGCAGTGCCACGGACAGGGGACCGCCTTCACCCCTCCACTTT. It is translated as CSATDRGPPSPLHF.

The sample holds many counts of this clonotype. The chain employs TRBV18 and TRBJ2-7, with 7 bases lining up with TRBD2. J lost 1 base, V lost 6 bases, and 6 bases had no gene match. This CDR3 contains 14 residues. From germline, CDR1 is KGHSH and CDR2 LQKENI. The CDR3, as DNA: TGTGCCAGCTCTCCGACCGGGGGGTCCTACGAGCAGTACGTC. Translating it yields CASSPTGGSYEQYV.